The entry below gives a single TCR beta chain sequence along with its context. Its cognate antigen is unknown. TCRdb's table, derived via immunoSEQ multiplex PCR, lists solely in-frame clones and lacks some. The data contain about 50,000 clones, more than 75% of them seen just once; the ten biggest clones take up around 2.4%. Cycle 7 day 1, cycle 4 day 1, and baseline were the timepoints at which blood was sampled. In germline, CDR1 is LGHNA, CDR2 YNFKEQ. The CDR3 is made up of 13 amino acids. With 5 bases removed from V and 4 bases from J, the gap between germline ends came to 11 bases. This sample is part of a study of OX40 agonist ivuxolimab in advanced cancers. Study as a whole: Ivuxolimab doses were 0.01, 0.1, 0.3, 1.5, 3 or 10 mg/kg every 2 weeks. Dose-escalation patients had hepatocellular carcinoma, melanoma, renal cell or head and neck cancer.

Study-level findings and limits: Partial responders at 0.1-3.0 mg/kg had among the lowest clonal expansion.

This clonotype was sampled from an adult with an advanced solid tumor such as melanoma, head and neck, liver or kidney cancer. The chain recombines TRBV4-2 with TRBJ2-5; a weak D match, TRBD1 (5 bases). Here the sequenced sample was CD4+ or CD8+ T cells sorted from blood, taken in a trial of the OX40 agonist ivuxolimab. The CDR3: CASSKGHLETQYF. The CDR3, as DNA: TGTGCCAGCAGCAAAGGACACTTAGAGACCCAGTACTTC.